This T cell receptor beta chain is from a study of T cell responses to AZD1222 COVID-19 vaccine. Findings and limits, study-wide: Recipients of two AZD1222 doses showed rising Spike-specific TCR breadth and depth. Repertoires in all cases were sampled only once the peak T cell response had passed. Most donors were white British and more were female, and clonal diversity was possibly underestimated.

Comments on this clone: Its target is unknown.

Germline V gives CDR1 MNHEY, CDR2 SVGEGT. The CDR3 length is 14 residues. Trimming shortened V by 5 bases and J by 4 bases, and 12 bases separated the two germline ends. TCRdb's copy holds only in-frame clones and misses some; the assay was immunoSEQ multiplex PCR. Counted here are some 150,000 clones, about 85% occurring once; the ten biggest clones make up approximately 7%. Material: peripheral blood, obtained after recovery from COVID-19. The chain joins TRBV6-2 or TRBV6-3 to TRBJ2-4; D ambiguous. The clonotype originates from an adult who had recovered from COVID-19. The CDR3, as DNA: TGTGCCAGCAGTGTGGCAGGAGAGAAAAACATTCAGTACTTC. Translation gives CASSVAGEKNIQYF.